This T cell receptor beta chain emerged from a study of human T cells and chemical hapten exposure. Study information: Mostly female patients had alopecia areata, totalis or universalis.

This CDR3 region has 14 residues. The germline CDR1 and CDR2 sequences are ENHRY and SYGVKD. Unmatched junction bases numbered 10, after V lost 10 bases and J lost 4 bases. Unique molecular identifiers were attached to individual cDNA molecules within the library. MiXCR, applied by TCRdb to the RACE reads, yields one record per CDR3 protein. Here the sample spans about 110,000 distinct CDR3 sequences, about 11% being singletons. The time point: patch test 1, 2 weeks after DPC sensitization. Stated treatment: therapeutic diphenylcyclopropenone sensitization with weekly scalp DPC. Researchers sampled blood before each patch test went on. Study-wide results and caveats: Alopecia affecting every donor means their immune response may not match healthy people's.

This clonotype has more than one count but fewer than ten. Its antigen is still unknown. The receptor comes from a woman aged 40 to 50 with alopecia areata. Some clones in this sample may be carry-over from other donors' samples. The material sequenced was whole blood, taken in connection with sensitization to the hapten diphenylcyclopropenone (DPC). This chain uses TRBV10-3 with TRBJ2-7; 10 positions match TRBD1. CDR3 DNA sequence: TGTGCCACCCTCAGGGACAGGGGTGATTACGAGCAGTACTTC. It codes for CATLRDRGDYEQYF.